A single sample gave rise to the 13 T cell receptor beta chains below, sequenced in a study of control samples from healthy donors and cancer patients. TCRdb's copy holds only in-frame clones and misses some; the assay was immunoSEQ multiplex PCR. The sample consists of about 72,000 clones, 85% to 95% of them appearing once. The sequenced material came from blood. The receptors were gathered from a woman aged 55 to 70 in good health.

This clone was recorded once. This chain uses TRBV11-2 with TRBJ2-2, with TRBD2 matching over 11 bases. Germline CDR1 SGHAT, CDR2 FQNNGV. CDR3 length equals 18 residues. V was clipped by 2 bases and J by 3 bases; unmatched bases: 8. DNA for the CDR3: TGTGCCAGCAGCTTAACCTCAGGGACTAGCGGCTACACCGGGGAGCTGTTTTTT. It encodes CASSLTSGTSGYTGELFF.

The CDR3 sequence is CASSAQGNTYNEQFF. For the CDR3, the DNA is TGTGCCAGCAGCGCCCAGGGGAACACCTACAATGAGCAGTTCTTC. V is TRBV9 and J is TRBJ2-1; D is possibly TRBD1 (6 bases). From germline, CDR1 is SGDLS and CDR2 YYNGEE. The CDR3 consists of 15 residues. The V and J ends lost 3 bases and 2 bases respectively, with 12 bases between them.

V is TRBV15 and J is TRBJ2-7; no clear D. The V gene's germline CDR1 is LNHNV and CDR2 YYDKDF (reference sequence). There are 15 residues in the CDR3. Between the trimmed V and J ends, which lost 3 bases and 5 bases, there was a span of 17 bases. CDR3: CATSSPAGGRHEQYF. CDR3 nucleotide sequence: TGTGCCACCAGCAGCCCTGCCGGTGGTCGGCACGAGCAGTACTTC.

This chain links TRBV4-1 with TRBJ2-7, with unresolved D. Germline CDR1 and CDR2: MGHRA and YSYEKL. V lost 1 base, J lost 0 bases, and 10 bases lay in between. The CDR3 has 15 amino acids. The CDR3 spells CASSQVFLSSYEQYF. The CDR3 DNA is TGCGCCAGCAGCCAAGTTTTTCTAAGCTCCTACGAGCAGTACTTC.

The V call is TRBV9, the J call TRBJ2-7; TRBD2 matches at 9 bases. Germline-derived CDR1 and CDR2 are SGDLS and YYNGEE. V dropped 3 bases and J dropped 7; count of bases not matched to a gene: 11. CDR3 length: 15 amino acids. CDR3 residues: CASSALAGPTLEQYF. CDR3 sequence (DNA): TGTGCCAGCAGCGCACTAGCGGGCCCTACTCTGGAGCAGTACTTC.

Regarding this clone: This same CDR3 is encoded by further DNA sequences in the sample. The J gene is TRBJ2-5, the V gene TRBV7-2; D not certain. The CDR3 spans 11 residues. The germline V and J ends were trimmed by 4 bases and 1 base, with 1 base remaining between them. Germline values: CDR1 SGHTA, CDR2 FQGNSA. The CDR3 coding sequence is TGTGCCAGCAGCTCCCAAGAGACCCAGTACTTC. Translation: CASSSQETQYF.

The rearrangement joins TRBV2 to TRBJ1-2; D gene ambiguous. The germline V gene encodes CDR1 SNHLY and CDR2 FYNNEI. V shed 7 bases and J shed 2 bases, with 11 bases lying between them. This CDR3 contains 13 residues. Written as DNA, the CDR3 is TGTGCCAGCAATGTCAAGTCAAACTATGGCTACACCTTC. Translated, it gives CASNVKSNYGYTF. Using reference TRBV2 and TRBJ1-2 for the parts outside the CDR3, the full variable domain is EPEVTQTPSHQVTQMGQEVILRCVPISNHLYFYWYRQILGQKVEFLVSFYNNEISEKSEIFDDQFSVERPDGSNFTLKIRSTKLEDSAMYFCASNVKSNYGYTFGSGTRLTVV.

The chain combines TRBV21-1 with TRBJ2-2. TRBV21-1 is classified as a pseudogene. The CDR3 is made up of 17 amino acids. The CDR3 nucleotides read TGTGCCAGCAGGTACCATAAGTGTGGGATACGAGCCGGGGAGCTGTTTTTT. Its protein is CASRYHKCGIRAGELFF.

This clone was counted a single time. The chain has TRBV5-6 and TRBJ2-5, with 9 bases lining up with TRBD1. The CDR3 covers 15 residues. Unmatched junction bases numbered 10, after V lost 5 bases and J lost 5 bases. Germline V gene data show CDR1 as SGHDT and CDR2 as YYEEEE. CDR3 sequence reads: CASSSTTGGGETQYF. The CDR3 nucleotides read TGTGCCAGCAGTTCGACGACAGGGGGTGGTGAGACCCAGTACTTC. Full variable domain (remainder filled in from reference TRBV5-6 and TRBJ2-5): DAGVTQSPTHLIKTRGQQVTLRCSPKSGHDTVSWYQQALGQGPQFIFQYYEEEERQRGNFPDRFSGHQFPNYSSELNVNALLLGDSALYLCASSSTTGGGETQYFGPGTRLLVL.

This clone was counted a single time. This CDR3 is CASSVRSSGQADTQYF. CDR3 nucleotide sequence: TGTGCCAGCAGCGTAAGGTCGTCGGGGCAGGCAGATACGCAGTATTTT. This sequence joins TRBV9 and TRBJ2-3; D possibly matches TRBD1 or TRBD2 (5 bases each). The CDR3 is made up of 16 amino acids. V shed 1 base and J shed 4 bases, with 16 bases lying between them. CDR1 is SGDLS and CDR2 is YYNGEE in the germline V gene.

The chain joins TRBV28 to TRBJ1-2; 8 nucleotides line up with TRBD1. This CDR3 contains 16 residues. The V and J ends lost 11 bases and 5 bases, in that order; junction bases with no gene match: 19. Germline CDR1 reads MDHEN; CDR2 reads SYDVKM. CDR3 region: CASGGDRRLGAYGYTF. The CDR3 region has the DNA TGTGCCTCAGGAGGGGACAGGAGGCTGGGGGCGTATGGCTACACCTTC.

The V and J genes are TRBV9 and TRBJ2-3, with D perhaps matching TRBD1 (6 bases). The CDR3 loop spans 14 amino acids. The germline V and J ends were trimmed by 8 bases and 1 base, with 14 bases remaining between them. Germline V gene lookup returns CDR1 SGDLS and CDR2 YYNGEE. The CDR3 is CASSTGHRTDTQYF. CDR3 nucleotides: TGTGCCAGTTCCACAGGGCACCGCACAGATACGCAGTATTTT.

This sequence joins TRBV18 and TRBJ1-1, with D uncertain. The germline gives CDR1 KGHSH, CDR2 LQKENI. V lost 6 bases and J lost 0, with 11 bases in between. The CDR3 spans 14 residues. CDR3 DNA: TGTGCCAGCTCCGGTGAAAGGATGAACACTGAAGCTTTCTTT. It codes for CASSGERMNTEAFF.